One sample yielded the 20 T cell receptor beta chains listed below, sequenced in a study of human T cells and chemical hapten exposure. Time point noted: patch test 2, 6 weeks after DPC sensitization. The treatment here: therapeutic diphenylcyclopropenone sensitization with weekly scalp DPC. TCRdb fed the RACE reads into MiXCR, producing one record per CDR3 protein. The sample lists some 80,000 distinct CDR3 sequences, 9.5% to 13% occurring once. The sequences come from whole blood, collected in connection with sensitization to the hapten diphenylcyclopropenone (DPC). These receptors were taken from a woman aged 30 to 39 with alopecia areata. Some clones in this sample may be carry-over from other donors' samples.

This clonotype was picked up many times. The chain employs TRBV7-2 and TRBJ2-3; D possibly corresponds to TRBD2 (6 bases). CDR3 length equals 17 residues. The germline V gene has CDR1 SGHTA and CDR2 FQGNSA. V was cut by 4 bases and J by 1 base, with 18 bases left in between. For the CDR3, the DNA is TGTGCCAGCAGCTCCCTCTTAGCGGCCTTAGGCACAGATACGCAGTATTTT. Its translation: CASSSLLAALGTDTQYF.

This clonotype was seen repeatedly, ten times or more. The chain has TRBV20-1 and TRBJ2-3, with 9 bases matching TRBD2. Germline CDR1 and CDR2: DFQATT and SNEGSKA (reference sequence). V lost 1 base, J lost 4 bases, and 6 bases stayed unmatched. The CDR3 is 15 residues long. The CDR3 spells CSARGLAGRADTQYF. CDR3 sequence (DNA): TGCAGTGCTAGAGGGCTAGCGGGACGGGCAGATACGCAGTATTTT.

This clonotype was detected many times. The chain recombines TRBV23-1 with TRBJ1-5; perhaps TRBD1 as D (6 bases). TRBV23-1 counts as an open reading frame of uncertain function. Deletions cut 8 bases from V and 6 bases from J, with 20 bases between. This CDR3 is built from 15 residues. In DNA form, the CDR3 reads TGCGCCAGCCCCGCCTCCAGGGGAGGGAGTCAGCCCCAGCATTTT. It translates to CASPASRGGSQPQHF.

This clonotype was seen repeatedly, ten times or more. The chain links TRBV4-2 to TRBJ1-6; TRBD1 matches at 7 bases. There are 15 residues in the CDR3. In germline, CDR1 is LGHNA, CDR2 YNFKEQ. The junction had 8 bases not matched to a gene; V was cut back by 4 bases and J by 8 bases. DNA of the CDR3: TGTGCCAGCAGCCCAGGGGGGACAGACTATTCACCCCTCCACTTT. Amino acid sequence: CASSPGGTDYSPLHF.

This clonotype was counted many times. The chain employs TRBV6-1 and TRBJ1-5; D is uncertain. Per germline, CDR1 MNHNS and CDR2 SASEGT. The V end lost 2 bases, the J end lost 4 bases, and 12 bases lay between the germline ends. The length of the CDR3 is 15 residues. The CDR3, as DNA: TGTGCCAGCAGTGAACAAGTAGGACTAAATCAGCCCCAGCATTTT. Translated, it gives CASSEQVGLNQPQHF.

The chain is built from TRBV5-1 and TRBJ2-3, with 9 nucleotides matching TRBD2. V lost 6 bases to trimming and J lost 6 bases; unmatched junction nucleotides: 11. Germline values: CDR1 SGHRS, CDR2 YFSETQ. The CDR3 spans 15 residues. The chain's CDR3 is CASKEGLAGSDTQYF. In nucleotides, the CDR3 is TGCGCCAGCAAGGAAGGGCTAGCGGGGTCGGATACGCAGTATTTT. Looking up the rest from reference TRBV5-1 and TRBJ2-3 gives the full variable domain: KAGVTQTPRYLIKTRGQQVTLSCSPISGHRSVSWYQQTPGQGLQFLFEYFSETQRNKGNFPGRFSGRQFSNSRSEMNVSTLELGDSALYLCASKEGLAGSDTQYFGPGTRLTVL.

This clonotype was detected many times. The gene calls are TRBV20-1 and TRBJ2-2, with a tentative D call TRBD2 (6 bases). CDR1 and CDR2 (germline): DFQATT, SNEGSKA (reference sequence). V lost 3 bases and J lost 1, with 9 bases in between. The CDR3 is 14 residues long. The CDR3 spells CSASRGLNTGELFF. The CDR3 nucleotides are TGCAGTGCTAGTCGGGGACTGAACACCGGGGAGCTGTTTTTT.

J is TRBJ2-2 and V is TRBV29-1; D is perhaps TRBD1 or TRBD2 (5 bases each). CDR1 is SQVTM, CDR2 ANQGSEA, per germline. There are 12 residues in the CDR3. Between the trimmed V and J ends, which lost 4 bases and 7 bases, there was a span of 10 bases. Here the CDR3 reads CSVASGGGELFF. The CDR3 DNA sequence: TGCAGCGTTGCCTCTGGGGGCGGGGAGCTGTTTTTT.

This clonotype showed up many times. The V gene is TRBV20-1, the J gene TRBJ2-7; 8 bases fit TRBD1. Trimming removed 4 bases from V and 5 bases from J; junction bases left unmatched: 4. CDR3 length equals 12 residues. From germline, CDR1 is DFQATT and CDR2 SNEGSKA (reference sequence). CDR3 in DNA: TGCAGTGCTATCCAGGGGGCCAACGAGCAGTACTTC. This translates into CSAIQGANEQYF.

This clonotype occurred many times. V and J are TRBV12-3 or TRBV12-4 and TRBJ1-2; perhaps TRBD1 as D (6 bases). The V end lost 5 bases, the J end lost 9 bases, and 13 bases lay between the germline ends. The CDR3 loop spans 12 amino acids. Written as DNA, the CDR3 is TGTGCCAGCAGTCCCGGGACAAAGAGCTACACCTTC. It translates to CASSPGTKSYTF.

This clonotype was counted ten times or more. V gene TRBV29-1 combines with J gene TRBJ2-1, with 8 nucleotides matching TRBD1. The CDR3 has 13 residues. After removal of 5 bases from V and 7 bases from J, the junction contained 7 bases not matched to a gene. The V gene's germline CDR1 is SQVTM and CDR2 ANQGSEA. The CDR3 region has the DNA TGCAGCGTTTCAGGGACAGGCATGAATGAGCAGTTCTTC. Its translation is CSVSGTGMNEQFF.

For the CDR3, the DNA is TGCGCCAGCAGGGGTCTCGAGCGGGCTGGCACAGATACGCAGTATTTT. Translation gives CASRGLERAGTDTQYF. The chain carries TRBV10-2 and TRBJ2-3; D might be TRBD2 (6 bases). Germline loops: CDR1 WSHSY, CDR2 SAAADI. V lost 6 bases and J 1 base, leaving 17 bases between the germline ends. This CDR3 region has 16 residues.

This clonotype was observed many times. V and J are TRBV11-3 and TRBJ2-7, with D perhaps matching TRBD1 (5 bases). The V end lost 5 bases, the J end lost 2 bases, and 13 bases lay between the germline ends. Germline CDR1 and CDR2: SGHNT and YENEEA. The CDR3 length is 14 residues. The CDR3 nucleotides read TGTGCCAGCAGCCCCGCGGACATAACCTACGAGCAGTACTTC. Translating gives CASSPADITYEQYF.

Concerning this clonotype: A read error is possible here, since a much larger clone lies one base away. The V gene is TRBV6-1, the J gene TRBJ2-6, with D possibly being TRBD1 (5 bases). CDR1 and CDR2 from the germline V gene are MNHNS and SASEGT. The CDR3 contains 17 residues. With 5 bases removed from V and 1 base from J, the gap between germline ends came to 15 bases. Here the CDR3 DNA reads TGTGCCAGCAGTACCACCCTCAGGGTGTCTGGGGCCAACGTCCTGACTTTC. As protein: CASSTTLRVSGANVLTF.

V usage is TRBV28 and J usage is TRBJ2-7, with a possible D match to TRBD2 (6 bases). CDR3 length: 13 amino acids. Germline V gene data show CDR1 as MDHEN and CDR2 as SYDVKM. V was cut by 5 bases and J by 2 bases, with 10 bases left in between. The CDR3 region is CASSTGSTYEQYF. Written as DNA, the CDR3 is TGTGCCAGCAGTACCGGGAGTACCTACGAGCAGTACTTC.

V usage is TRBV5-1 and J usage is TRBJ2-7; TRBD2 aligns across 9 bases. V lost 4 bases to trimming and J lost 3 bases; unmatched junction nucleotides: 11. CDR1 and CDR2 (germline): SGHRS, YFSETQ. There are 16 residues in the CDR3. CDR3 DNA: TGCGCCAGCAGCCTGGTTCCTAGCGGGACATACTACGAGCAGTACTTC. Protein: CASSLVPSGTYYEQYF.

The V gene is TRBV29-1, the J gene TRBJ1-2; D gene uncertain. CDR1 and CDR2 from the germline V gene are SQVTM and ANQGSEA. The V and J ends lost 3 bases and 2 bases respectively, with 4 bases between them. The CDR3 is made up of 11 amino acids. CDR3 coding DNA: TGCAGCGTTGAGAGAAACTATGGCTACACCTTC. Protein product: CSVERNYGYTF.

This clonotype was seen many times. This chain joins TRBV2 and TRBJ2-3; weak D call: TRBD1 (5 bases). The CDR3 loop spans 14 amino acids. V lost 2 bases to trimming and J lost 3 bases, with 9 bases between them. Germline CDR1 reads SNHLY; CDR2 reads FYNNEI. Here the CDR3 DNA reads TGTGCCAGCAGTGAACAGGGATGGACAGATACGCAGTATTTT. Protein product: CASSEQGWTDTQYF. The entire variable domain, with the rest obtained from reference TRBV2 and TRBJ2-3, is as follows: EPEVTQTPSHQVTQMGQEVILRCVPISNHLYFYWYRQILGQKVEFLVSFYNNEISEKSEIFDDQFSVERPDGSNFTLKIRSTKLEDSAMYFCASSEQGWTDTQYFGPGTRLTVL.

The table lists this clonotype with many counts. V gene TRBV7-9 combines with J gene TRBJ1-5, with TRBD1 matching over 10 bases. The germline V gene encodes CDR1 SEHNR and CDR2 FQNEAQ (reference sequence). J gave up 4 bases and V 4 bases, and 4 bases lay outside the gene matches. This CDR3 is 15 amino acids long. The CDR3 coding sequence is TGTGCCAGCAGCTGGGGACAGGGGAGGAATCAGCCCCAGCATTTT. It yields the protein CASSWGQGRNQPQHF.

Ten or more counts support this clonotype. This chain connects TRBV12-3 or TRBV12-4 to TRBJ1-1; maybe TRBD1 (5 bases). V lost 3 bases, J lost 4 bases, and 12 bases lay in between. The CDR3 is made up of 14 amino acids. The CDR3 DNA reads TGTGCCAGCAGTTTTAGGGGTGCGGGCACTGAAGCTTTCTTT. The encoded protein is CASSFRGAGTEAFF.